This passage covers 11 T cell receptor beta chains from one sample sequenced in a study of a mutant IDH1 vaccine in newly diagnosed glioma. The protocol was immunoSEQ multiplex PCR, while the TCRdb copy is restricted to in-frame clones and leaves out a portion. The sample records about 75,000 clones, 90% to 95% being singletons. Indicated time point: week 5, during vaccination. The investigators gave 300 ug of mutant IDH1 20-mer peptide in each vaccine dose, together with topical imiquimod. These TCRs' antigens remain unknown. Sample: PBMCs, taken from a glioma patient whose treatment included an IDH1 peptide vaccine. Every receptor here comes from a woman aged 45-60 years with glioma.

The rearrangement links TRBV13 to TRBJ2-2, with 10 bases lining up with TRBD2. The length of the CDR3 is 16 residues. V lost 5 bases to trimming and J lost 4 bases; unmatched junction nucleotides: 7. CDR1 is PRHDT and CDR2 is FYEKMQ in the germline V gene (reference sequence). CDR3 in amino acids: CASSRLGTSVTGELFF. For the CDR3, the DNA is TGTGCCAGCAGCCGACTCGGGACTAGCGTCACCGGGGAGCTGTTTTTT.

J is TRBJ2-7 and V is TRBV19; D gene ambiguous. Germline CDR1 reads LNHDA; CDR2 reads SQIVND (reference sequence). V was cut by 5 bases and J by 0 bases, with 17 bases left in between. The CDR3 loop spans 16 amino acids. The CDR3 nucleotides are TGTGCCAGTAGTTCGTTCGCCGGAAGAGCCTCCTACGAGCAGTACTTC. Translating gives CASSSFAGRASYEQYF. Combining the CDR3 with reference TRBV19 and TRBJ2-7 gives the whole variable domain DGGITQSPKYLFRKEGQNVTLSCEQNLNHDAMYWYRQDPGQGLRLIYYSQIVNDFQKGDIAEGYSVSREKKESFPLTVTSAQKNPTAFYLCASSSFAGRASYEQYFGPGTRLTVT.

This sequence joins TRBV6-5 and TRBJ1-5; D uncertain. Trimming pared 0 bases from V and 10 bases from J, leaving 7 bases between. Per the germline V gene, CDR1 is MNHEY and CDR2 is SVGAGI. The CDR3 covers 12 residues. The CDR3 is CASSYSKSPQHF. DNA of the CDR3: TGTGCCAGCAGTTACTCGAAATCTCCCCAGCATTTT.

V usage is TRBV27 and J usage is TRBJ2-1, with 8 positions matching TRBD2. This CDR3 spans 15 amino acids. Germline V gene sequence: CDR1 MNHEY, CDR2 SMNVEV (reference sequence). Trimming took 8 bases from V and 6 from J; bases not matched to a gene: 12. The CDR3, as DNA: TGTGCCAGCGGGCAAGCGGGAGCTAGATTCAATGAGCAGTTCTTC. Translating gives CASGQAGARFNEQFF.

The CDR3 is CASSVDGEERNIQYF. CDR3 in DNA: TGTGCCAGCAGCGTAGATGGGGAGGAGAGGAACATTCAGTACTTC. The V gene is TRBV9, the J gene TRBJ2-4, with a tentative D call TRBD2 (6 bases). Trimming shortened V by 0 bases and J by 7 bases, and 14 bases separated the two germline ends. CDR1 and CDR2 (germline): SGDLS, YYNGEE. CDR3 length: 15 amino acids.

The rearrangement links TRBV9 to TRBJ1-6, with unresolved D. V shed 0 bases and J shed 8 bases, with 15 bases lying between them. Germline V CDR1 and CDR2: SGDLS, YYNGEE. The CDR3 covers 16 residues. This chain's CDR3 is CASSVASAGRDSPLHF. The CDR3 DNA follows: TGTGCCAGCAGCGTAGCTTCCGCTGGGAGGGATTCACCCCTCCACTTT.

The gene calls are TRBV5-1 and TRBJ2-1; weak D call: TRBD2 (5 bases). The CDR3 runs 14 residues. Trimming shortened V by 4 bases and J by 3 bases, and 11 bases separated the two germline ends. From germline, CDR1 is SGHRS and CDR2 YFSETQ. In DNA, the CDR3 is TGCGCCAGCAGCCCCGGAGGAGACTACAATGAGCAGTTCTTC. Protein sequence: CASSPGGDYNEQFF.

This sequence joins TRBV19 and TRBJ1-1; 7 bases map to TRBD1. Germline trimming cut 4 bases from V and 9 bases from J; bases unmatched to any gene: 8. The germline gives CDR1 LNHDA, CDR2 SQIVND (reference sequence). This CDR3 spans 13 amino acids. The CDR3 here is CASSTRDSPKAFF. CDR3 nucleotides: TGTGCCAGTAGTACCCGGGACAGCCCCAAAGCTTTCTTT.

The chain uses TRBV5-8 and TRBJ2-7, with unresolved D. With 2 bases removed from V and 4 bases from J, the gap between germline ends came to 4 bases. CDR3 length: 11 amino acids. The V gene's germline CDR1 is SGHTS and CDR2 YDEGEE. The CDR3 protein is CASSFRYEQYF. DNA of the CDR3: TGTGCCAGCAGCTTCCGGTACGAGCAGTACTTC.

CDR3 region: CASSAGTGGSNEQFF. The CDR3 region has the DNA TGTGCCAGCAGCGCCGGGACAGGGGGCTCAAATGAGCAGTTCTTC. The chain couples TRBV5-6 to TRBJ2-1, with 12 nucleotides matching TRBD1. Germline CDR1 is SGHDT and CDR2 is YYEEEE. CDR3 size: 15 residues. J gave up 7 bases and V 4 bases, and 6 bases lay outside the gene matches.

The genes are TRBV28 and TRBJ2-7, with 7 nucleotides matching TRBD2. This CDR3 is 12 amino acids long. CDR1 and CDR2 from the germline V gene are MDHEN and SYDVKM. The V and J ends lost 6 bases and 7 bases, in that order; junction bases with no gene match: 6. CDR3 DNA: TGTGCCAGCAGAGAGCTAGCGGAAGAGCAGTACTTC. It codes for CASRELAEEQYF.